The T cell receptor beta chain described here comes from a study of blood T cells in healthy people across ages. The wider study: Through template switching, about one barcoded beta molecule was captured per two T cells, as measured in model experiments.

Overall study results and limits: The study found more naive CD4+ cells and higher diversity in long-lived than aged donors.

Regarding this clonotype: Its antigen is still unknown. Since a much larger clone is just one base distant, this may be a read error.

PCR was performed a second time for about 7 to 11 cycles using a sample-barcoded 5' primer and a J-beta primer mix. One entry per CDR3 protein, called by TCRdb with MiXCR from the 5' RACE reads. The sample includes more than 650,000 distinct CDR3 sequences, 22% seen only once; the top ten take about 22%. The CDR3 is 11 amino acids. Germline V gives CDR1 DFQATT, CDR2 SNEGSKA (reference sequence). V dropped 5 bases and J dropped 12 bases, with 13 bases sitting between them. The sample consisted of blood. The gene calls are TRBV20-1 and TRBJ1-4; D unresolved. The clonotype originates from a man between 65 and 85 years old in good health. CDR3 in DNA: TGCAGTGCTCCCCCGAACTTGGAACTGTTTTTT. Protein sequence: CSAPPNLELFF.